The 9 T cell receptor beta chains reported below all come from one sample, sequenced in a study of OX40 agonist ivuxolimab in advanced cancers. The data were produced by immunoSEQ multiplex PCR, yet TCRdb's version contains in-frame clones alone and is incomplete. The sample has 60,000 to 70,000 clones; 90% are singletons. Sequencing used CD4+ or CD8+ T cells sorted from blood, obtained in a trial of the OX40 agonist ivuxolimab. The receptor set was obtained from an adult with an advanced solid tumor such as melanoma, head and neck, liver or kidney cancer.

V is TRBV19 and J is TRBJ1-5; possible D gene TRBD1, 6 bases. V lost 3 bases and J lost 3, with 12 bases in between. This CDR3 comprises 15 residues. The germline V gene encodes CDR1 LNHDA and CDR2 SQIVND (reference sequence). The CDR3 DNA is TGTGCCAGTAGTATTGGGACAAGGAACAATCAGCCCCAGCATTTT. Translating gives CASSIGTRNNQPQHF.

The CDR3 protein is CASSKGHYEQYF. CDR3 nucleotide sequence: TGTGCCAGCAGCAAGGGGCACTACGAGCAGTACTTC. The gene calls are TRBV11-3 and TRBJ2-7, with D possibly matching TRBD1 (5 bases). The CDR3 covers 12 residues. Germline V gene data show CDR1 as SGHNT and CDR2 as YENEEA. The germline V and J ends were trimmed by 5 bases and 3 bases, with 8 bases remaining between them.

The J gene is TRBJ2-3, the V gene TRBV5-1; D call uncertain. V was shortened by 5 bases and J by 4 bases, with 11 bases between the two germline ends. The CDR3 has 13 residues. The germline V gene has CDR1 SGHRS and CDR2 YFSETQ. CDR3: CASSPLTADTQYF. Here the CDR3 DNA reads TGCGCCAGCAGTCCTCTAACGGCAGATACGCAGTATTTT.

The chain combines TRBV15 with TRBJ1-6, with D unresolved. Deletions cut 5 bases from V and 7 bases from J, with 6 bases between. This CDR3 has 12 amino acids. The germline V gene encodes CDR1 LNHNV and CDR2 YYDKDF (reference sequence). In DNA, the CDR3 is TGTGCCACCAGCTCGGGGAATTCACCCCTCCACTTT. Its protein product is CATSSGNSPLHF. The full variable domain, rest sourced from reference TRBV15 and TRBJ1-6, is DAMVIQNPRYQVTQFGKPVTLSCSQTLNHNVMYWYQQKSSQAPKLLFHYYDKDFNNEADTPDNFQSRRPNTSFCFLDIRSPGLGDTAMYLCATSSGNSPLHFGNGTRLTVT.

The chain couples TRBV25-1 to TRBJ2-1; 7 bases line up with TRBD2. Germline V gene lookup returns CDR1 MGHDK and CDR2 SYGVNS. This CDR3 comprises 13 residues. The trim removed 4 bases at V and 6 bases at J, leaving 3 bases unmatched. The CDR3 DNA is TGTGCCAGCAGTGTGTTAGCGGGCAATGAGCAGTTCTTC. This codes for CASSVLAGNEQFF.

The chain recombines TRBV19 with TRBJ2-7; D is uncertain. The V end lost 4 bases, the J end lost 1 base, and 11 bases lay between the germline ends. CDR3 size: 14 residues. Germline CDR1 and CDR2: LNHDA and SQIVND (reference sequence). The CDR3 reads CASSKNGVSYEQYF. The CDR3 DNA follows: TGTGCCAGTAGTAAAAACGGAGTTTCCTACGAGCAGTACTTC.

The V and J genes are TRBV14 and TRBJ2-1; 7 bases are shared with TRBD2. Losses at the gene ends were 1 base for V and 7 bases for J; bases not matched to a gene: 10. CDR1 is SGHDN and CDR2 is FVKESK in the germline V gene. CDR3 length: 16 amino acids. The DNA for the CDR3 is TGTGCCAGCAGCCAAGGTCGGGGCGGGAGTGGGAATGAGCAGTTCTTC. Amino acids: CASSQGRGGSGNEQFF.

V is TRBV11-1 and J is TRBJ1-1; D not certain. In germline, CDR1 is SGHAT, CDR2 FQDESV (reference sequence). This CDR3 comprises 14 residues. The V end lost 5 bases, the J end lost 3 bases, and 13 bases lay between the germline ends. The CDR3 bases are TGTGCCAGCAGCCCAAATGTAATTGACACTGAAGCTTTCTTT. Translation: CASSPNVIDTEAFF.

J is TRBJ2-7 and V is TRBV5-1, with TRBD2 matching 7 bases. Looked up from germline, CDR1 is SGHRS and CDR2 is YFSETQ. CDR3 size: 16 residues. V lost 2 bases, J lost 0 bases, and 8 bases stayed unmatched. CDR3: CASSFNPAGTSYEQYF. CDR3 DNA: TGCGCCAGCAGCTTCAACCCAGCGGGGACCTCCTACGAGCAGTACTTC. Complete variable domain (other parts from reference TRBV5-1 and TRBJ2-7): KAGVTQTPRYLIKTRGQQVTLSCSPISGHRSVSWYQQTPGQGLQFLFEYFSETQRNKGNFPGRFSGRQFSNSRSEMNVSTLELGDSALYLCASSFNPAGTSYEQYFGPGTRLTVT.